This TCR beta chain was captured by sequencing in a study of cytomegalovirus exposure and HLA in healthy donors. The length of the CDR3 is 17 residues. Trimming left V 10 bases short and J 4 bases short, with 25 bases between. Per germline, CDR1 MDHEN and CDR2 SYDVKM. Sequenced by immunoSEQ multiplex PCR; TCRdb stores in-frame clones only, minus some. Of 50,000 to 65,000 clones in the sample, 95% to 97% were seen once. The study's findings and limits: TCR clusters originating in the first cohort tended to co-occur in the 110 or so validation repertoires, according to a later analysis.

On this clone: Its specificity is unknown.

This TCR was recovered from a woman aged 18-30 years in good health and CMV-seronegative. This chain links TRBV28 with TRBJ2-2, with D perhaps matching TRBD2 (6 bases). The specimen sequenced was PBMCs. This CDR3 reads CATSRGAGTVVTGELFF. The CDR3 bases are TGTGCCACCTCACGAGGTGCCGGGACTGTCGTCACCGGGGAGCTGTTTTTT.